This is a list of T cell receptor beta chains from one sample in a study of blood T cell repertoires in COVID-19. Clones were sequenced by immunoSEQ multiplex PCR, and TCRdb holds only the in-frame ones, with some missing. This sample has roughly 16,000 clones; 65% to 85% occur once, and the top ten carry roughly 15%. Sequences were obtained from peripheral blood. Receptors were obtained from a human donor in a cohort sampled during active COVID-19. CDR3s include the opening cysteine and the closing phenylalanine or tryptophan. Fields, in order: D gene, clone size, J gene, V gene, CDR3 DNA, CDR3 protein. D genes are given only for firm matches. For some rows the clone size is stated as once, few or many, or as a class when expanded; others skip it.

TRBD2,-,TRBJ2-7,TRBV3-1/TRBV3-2,TGTGCCAGCAGCCCCCGAAGCGGGGGAGGTTACGAGCAGTACTTC,CASSPRSGGGYEQYF
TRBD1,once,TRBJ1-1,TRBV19,TGTGCCAGTAGTATCGGGGACAGGCGGCGCGCTGAAGCTTTCTTT,CASSIGDRRRAEAFF
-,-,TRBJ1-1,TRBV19,TGTGCCAGTAGTATGGGGGGGCTTATGAACACTGAAGCTTTCTTT,CASSMGGLMNTEAFF
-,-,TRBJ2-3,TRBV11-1,TGTGCCAGCAGCGTACAGGGACGGGGCACAGATACGCAGTATTTT,CASSVQGRGTDTQYF
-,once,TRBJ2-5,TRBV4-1,TGCGCCAGCAGCCTACAAGGAGGGGTGGTTATGGGAGAGACCCAGTACTTC,CASSLQGGVVMGETQYF
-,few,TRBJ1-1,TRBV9,TGTGCCAGCAGCGTAGACAGGAACACTGAAGCTTTCTTT,CASSVDRNTEAFF
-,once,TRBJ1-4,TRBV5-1,TGCGCCAGCAGCCAACAACCAGGGGTAACTAATGAAAAACTGTTTTTT,CASSQQPGVTNEKLFF
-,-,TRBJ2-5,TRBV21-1,TGTGCCAGCAGCAAATTCGCCACACCGACTAGCCTAAAAGCGGAAAAAGAGACCCAGTACTTC,CASSKFATPTSLKAEKETQYF
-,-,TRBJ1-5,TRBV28,TGTGCCAGCAGCCTGGGGCACCGAGATCAGCCCCAGCATTTT,CASSLGHRDQPQHF
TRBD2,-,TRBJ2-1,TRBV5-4,TGTGCCAGCAGCCGCCGGGAGGATGAGCAGTTCTTC,CASSRREDEQFF
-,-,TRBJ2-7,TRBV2,TGTGCCAGCAGTGAAGCGGCCTCACATAAGCAGTACTTC,CASSEAASHKQYF
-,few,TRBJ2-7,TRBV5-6,TGTGCCAGCAGCTTGGGACTCTACGAGCAGTACTTC,CASSLGLYEQYF
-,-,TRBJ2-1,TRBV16,TGTGCCAGCAGCCAATCTGGCAGGGACAATGAGCAGTTCTTC,CASSQSGRDNEQFF
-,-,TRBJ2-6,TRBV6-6,TGTGCCAGCAGTCCCCAGGGGAAAGGGGCCAACGTCCTGACTTTC,CASSPQGKGANVLTF
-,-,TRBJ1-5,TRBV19,TGTGCCAGTACCCTACAGCCGGGGGGCGGGAGTCAGCCCCAGCATTTT,CASTLQPGGGSQPQHF
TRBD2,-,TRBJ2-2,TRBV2,TGTGCCAGCAGGGGACTAGCGGGGAAGGTCGGGGAGCTGTTTTTT,CASRGLAGKVGELFF